These 23 T cell receptor beta chains came from one sample sequenced in a study of T cells in Graves' hyperthyroidism and ophthalmopathy. Authors of the study amplified TCR beta CDR3 regions from RNA transcripts. First-round RT-PCR targeting the TCR CDR3 was performed with the HTBI primer set. One entry per CDR3 protein results from TCRdb running MiXCR on the multiplex PCR reads. Of about 180,000 distinct CDR3 sequences in the sample, less than 10% were seen once. Sequenced: blood. All receptors come from a woman younger than 35 with Graves' hyperthyroidism that later progressed to Graves' ophthalmopathy.

This clonotype was seen many times. V usage is TRBV27 and J usage is TRBJ1-2; the D is unclear. Germline V CDR1 and CDR2: MNHEY, SMNVEV (reference sequence). The CDR3 has 13 amino acids. The V end lost 5 bases, the J end lost 0 bases, and 7 bases lay between the germline ends. The CDR3 nucleotides are TGTGCCAGCAGTCATGGATCTAACTATGGCTACACCTTC. Protein: CASSHGSNYGYTF.

CDR3 region: CASSEAPYTIYF. The CDR3 DNA sequence: TGTGCCAGCAGTGAAGCGCCCTACACCATATATTTT. The V and J genes are TRBV6-1 and TRBJ1-3; D uncertain. The CDR3 runs 12 residues. V was pared by 0 bases and J by 8 bases, with 5 bases between. In germline, CDR1 is MNHNS, CDR2 SASEGT.

V usage is TRBV18 and J usage is TRBJ1-6; D perhaps matches TRBD1 (6 bases). The CDR3 sequence is 15 residues long. CDR1 is KGHSH and CDR2 is LQKENI in the germline V gene. Trimming took off 5 bases at V and 7 bases at J, with 15 bases between the two ends. The CDR3 DNA is TGTGCCAGCTCAACCCGACAGAGGGGGAATTCACCCCTCCACTTT. Translating it yields CASSTRQRGNSPLHF.

This clonotype was found many times. This chain links TRBV3-1 with TRBJ2-2; 7 bases fit TRBD1. CDR1 is LGHDT and CDR2 is YNNKEL in the germline V gene (reference sequence). This CDR3 is built from 16 residues. Germline trimming cut 1 base from V and 6 bases from J; bases unmatched to any gene: 8. CDR3 DNA: TGTGCCAGCAGCCAAGCGAAGACAGGGAAGTCCGGGGAGCTGTTTTTT. Translating gives CASSQAKTGKSGELFF. The full variable domain, with the rest looked up from reference TRBV3-1 and TRBJ2-2, is DTAVSQTPKYLVTQMGNDKSIKCEQNLGHDTMYWYKQDSKKFLKIMFSYNNKELIINETVPNRFSPKSPDKAHLNLHINSLELGDSAVYFCASSQAKTGKSGELFFGEGSRLTVL.

V is TRBV6-6 and J is TRBJ2-1; 9 bases fit TRBD1. Germline V gene sequence: CDR1 MNHNY, CDR2 SVGAGI (reference sequence). The J segment lost 7 bases and the V segment lost 2 bases, leaving 6 bases of the junction unmatched. This CDR3 is built from 15 residues. CDR3 residues: CASSYPGQGRNEQFF. CDR3 sequence (DNA): TGTGCCAGCAGTTACCCAGGACAGGGGCGAAATGAGCAGTTCTTC.

There are many counts of this clonotype. This chain links TRBV7-9 with TRBJ1-2, with D hard to call. V gave up 0 bases and J gave up 5 bases, with 13 bases separating them. CDR1 is SEHNR and CDR2 is FQNEAQ in the germline V gene (reference sequence). The CDR3 runs to 15 residues. The CDR3, as DNA: TGTGCCAGCAGCTTAGCTGGGGAAACTCGTTATGGCTACACCTTC. It translates to CASSLAGETRYGYTF. Full variable domain (outside the CDR3, taken from reference TRBV7-9 and TRBJ1-2): DTGVSQNPRHKITKRGQNVTFRCDPISEHNRLYWYRQTLGQGPEFLTYFQNEAQLEKSRLLSDRFSAERPKGSFSTLEIQRTEQGDSAMYLCASSLAGETRYGYTFGSGTRLTVV.

This clonotype was counted many times. CDR3 residues: CATSDGTSGDLYNEQFF. The CDR3 DNA sequence: TGTGCCACCAGTGATGGGACTAGCGGGGACCTATACAATGAGCAGTTCTTC. V gene TRBV24-1 combines with J gene TRBJ2-1, with 13 bases lining up with TRBD2. The V and J ends lost 3 bases and 4 bases, in that order; junction bases with no gene match: 5. The CDR3 covers 17 residues. The germline V gene has CDR1 KGHDR and CDR2 SFDVKD.

This clonotype showed up just a few times. This chain connects TRBV3-1 to TRBJ1-4; D perhaps matches TRBD1 (6 bases). Germline V gene data show CDR1 as LGHDT and CDR2 as YNNKEL (reference sequence). The CDR3 has 20 residues. V shed 3 bases and J shed 3 bases, with 26 bases lying between them. CDR3 DNA sequence: TGTGCCAGCAGCCAGCCTCCCGGGACGGGGGACAAAGGGGCTAATGAAAAACTGTTTTTT. Its protein product is CASSQPPGTGDKGANEKLFF.

This clonotype showed up many times. The chain carries TRBV2 and TRBJ2-3, with no clear D. The CDR3 totals 13 residues. Germline V gene sequence: CDR1 SNHLY, CDR2 FYNNEI. V lost 5 bases to trimming and J lost 3 bases, with 9 bases between them. CDR3 in DNA: TGTGCCAGCAGTCCCCGGCGGACAGATACGCAGTATTTT. As protein: CASSPRRTDTQYF.

This clonotype came up many times. V usage is TRBV6-5 and J usage is TRBJ2-2; D assignment may be TRBD1 or TRBD2 (6 bases each). The CDR3 extends over 14 amino acids. Trimming pared 2 bases from V and 6 bases from J, leaving 10 bases between. Germline CDR1 and CDR2: MNHEY and SVGAGI. In DNA form, the CDR3 reads TGTGCCAGCAGTTACGGAGGGGGTCCCGGGGAGCTGTTTTTT. This sequence encodes CASSYGGGPGELFF.

This clonotype was observed a few times. This sequence joins TRBV6-4 and TRBJ2-2; D is perhaps TRBD2 (5 bases). Germline CDR1 MRHNA, CDR2 SNTAGT. The V and J ends lost 3 bases and 6 bases respectively, with 11 bases between them. CDR3 length: 14 amino acids. This chain's CDR3 is CASSELGEAGELFF. CDR3 DNA sequence: TGTGCCAGCAGTGAGTTGGGAGAAGCCGGGGAGCTGTTTTTT.

This clonotype was seen ten or more times. The chain uses TRBV14 and TRBJ2-5; 7 bases map to TRBD1. J gave up 1 base and V 8 bases, and 7 bases lay outside the gene matches. This CDR3 spans 14 amino acids. CDR1 and CDR2 from the germline V gene are SGHDN and FVKESK. CDR3 region: CASGTGDSQETQYF. CDR3 nucleotides: TGTGCCAGCGGAACAGGGGACAGCCAAGAGACCCAGTACTTC.

The chain joins TRBV10-2 to TRBJ2-7, with a tentative D call TRBD2 (6 bases). CDR3 length: 16 residues. Germline values: CDR1 WSHSY, CDR2 SAAADI. Between the trimmed V and J ends, which lost 6 bases and 5 bases, there was a span of 23 bases. The CDR3: CASREGLAYNSDEQYF. CDR3 DNA sequence: TGCGCCAGCAGGGAGGGGCTAGCGTATAATTCCGACGAGCAGTACTTC.

At least ten counts were recorded for this clonotype. The chain carries TRBV30 and TRBJ1-5; a possible D gene is TRBD1 (5 bases). This CDR3 is built from 13 residues. Per the germline V gene, CDR1 is GTSNPN and CDR2 is SVGIG (reference sequence). Trimming took 4 bases from V and 5 from J, leaving 12 bases between them. The CDR3 coding sequence is TGTGCCTGGAAAGGGGCGGACTATCAGCCCCAGCATTTT. The encoded protein is CAWKGADYQPQHF.

The CDR3 DNA follows: TGTGCCAGCAGCCAAGATTCGATAACTAGCGGGACCTACGAGCAGTACTTC. Its protein product is CASSQDSITSGTYEQYF. This sequence joins TRBV3-1 and TRBJ2-7, with TRBD2 matching 10 bases. CDR3 length: 17 residues. J was trimmed by 2 bases and V by 0 bases; bases with no gene match: 7. Germline V gene data show CDR1 as LGHDT and CDR2 as YNNKEL (reference sequence).

This clonotype occurred many times. This sequence joins TRBV12-3 or TRBV12-4 and TRBJ2-4; weak D call: TRBD2 (5 bases). This CDR3 is built from 15 residues. Between the trimmed V and J ends, which lost 6 bases and 3 bases, there was a span of 15 bases. The DNA of the CDR3 is TGTGCCAGCAGGCCACTTGGTGCGGGCAAAAACATTCAGTACTTC. As protein: CASRPLGAGKNIQYF.

This sequence joins TRBV9 and TRBJ1-2, with 9 bases identical to TRBD1. Unmatched junction bases numbered 10, after V lost 3 bases and J lost 4 bases. From germline, CDR1 is SGDLS and CDR2 YYNGEE. The CDR3 runs 16 residues. The CDR3 loop reads CASSARTGVFGYGYTF. In nucleotides, the CDR3 is TGTGCCAGCAGCGCACGGACAGGGGTTTTCGGCTATGGCTACACCTTC.

In its sample, this clonotype was seen many times. The V call is TRBV6-1, the J call TRBJ2-5; the match to TRBD1 covers 9 bases. Germline CDR1 and CDR2: MNHNS and SASEGT. V gave up 7 bases and J gave up 5 bases; unmatched junction bases: 11. The CDR3 is made up of 15 amino acids. The CDR3 DNA reads as TGTGCCAGCAACAGACATCGGACAGGGGCGGAGACCCAGTACTTC. Translation gives CASNRHRTGAETQYF.

V usage is TRBV9 and J usage is TRBJ2-7, with D hard to call. This CDR3 is built from 14 residues. V dropped 1 base and J dropped 0 bases, with 8 bases sitting between them. Germline V CDR1 and CDR2: SGDLS, YYNGEE. In DNA form, the CDR3 reads TGTGCCAGCAGCGTAAACACAGACTCCTACGAGCAGTACTTC. The encoded protein is CASSVNTDSYEQYF.

This clonotype was recorded a few times. The chain combines TRBV20-1 with TRBJ1-2; D may be TRBD1 (5 bases). Trimming took 7 bases from V and 12 from J, leaving 24 bases between them. The germline CDR1 and CDR2 sequences are DFQATT and SNEGSKA (reference sequence). CDR3 length: 13 amino acids. CDR3 residues: CSVKIGTYQFNTF. As DNA, the CDR3 is TGCAGTGTTAAAATCGGGACCTACCAGTTTAACACCTTC.

This clonotype was counted many times. DNA of the CDR3: TGTGCCAGCAGCCATCTTCAGGGGACGTACACCGGGGAGCTGTTTTTT. Amino acid sequence: CASSHLQGTYTGELFF. The chain is built from TRBV3-1 and TRBJ2-2, with D possibly being TRBD1 (6 bases). V was trimmed by 3 bases and J by 3 bases, leaving 14 bases between them. This CDR3 contains 16 residues. Germline CDR1 reads LGHDT; CDR2 reads YNNKEL (reference sequence).

This clonotype has a count of ten or more. The chain has TRBV2 and TRBJ1-6; D remains ambiguous. The CDR3 covers 15 residues. With 4 bases removed from V and 6 bases from J, the gap between germline ends came to 13 bases. Germline CDR1 SNHLY, CDR2 FYNNEI. This chain's CDR3 is CASSGEATSNSPLHF. The CDR3 DNA reads TGTGCCAGCAGTGGAGAAGCGACATCTAATTCACCCCTCCACTTT.

This clonotype was observed a few times. The V and J genes are TRBV3-1 and TRBJ1-6; D is undetermined. This CDR3 has 14 amino acids. V lost 0 bases and J 9 bases, leaving 9 bases between the germline ends. Germline CDR1 reads LGHDT; CDR2 reads YNNKEL (reference sequence). CDR3 nucleotides: TGTGCCAGCAGCCAAGACGGTTTTAGTTCACCCCTCCACTTT. The encoded protein is CASSQDGFSSPLHF.